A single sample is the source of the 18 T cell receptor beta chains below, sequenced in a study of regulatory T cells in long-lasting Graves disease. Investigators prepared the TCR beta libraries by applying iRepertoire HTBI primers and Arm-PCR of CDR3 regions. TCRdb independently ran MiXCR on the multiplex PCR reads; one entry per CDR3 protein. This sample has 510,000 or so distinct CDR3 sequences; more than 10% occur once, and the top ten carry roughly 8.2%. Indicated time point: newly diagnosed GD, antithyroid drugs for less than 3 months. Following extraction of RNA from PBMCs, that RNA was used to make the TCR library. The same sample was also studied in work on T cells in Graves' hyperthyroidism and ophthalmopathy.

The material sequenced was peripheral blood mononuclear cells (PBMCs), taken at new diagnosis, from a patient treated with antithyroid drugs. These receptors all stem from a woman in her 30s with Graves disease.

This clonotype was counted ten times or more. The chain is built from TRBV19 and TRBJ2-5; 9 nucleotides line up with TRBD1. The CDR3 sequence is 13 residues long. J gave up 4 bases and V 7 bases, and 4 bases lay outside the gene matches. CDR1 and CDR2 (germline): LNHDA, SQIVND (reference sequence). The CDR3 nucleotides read TGTGCCAGTACCACAGGGGGCGCAGAGACCCAGTACTTC. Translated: CASTTGGAETQYF.

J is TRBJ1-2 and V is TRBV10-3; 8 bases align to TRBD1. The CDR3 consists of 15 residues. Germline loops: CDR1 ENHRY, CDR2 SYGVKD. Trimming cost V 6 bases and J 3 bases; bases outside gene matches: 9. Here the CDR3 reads CAISPSLQGDYGYTF. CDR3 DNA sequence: TGTGCCATCAGCCCTAGCCTACAGGGGGACTATGGCTACACCTTC.

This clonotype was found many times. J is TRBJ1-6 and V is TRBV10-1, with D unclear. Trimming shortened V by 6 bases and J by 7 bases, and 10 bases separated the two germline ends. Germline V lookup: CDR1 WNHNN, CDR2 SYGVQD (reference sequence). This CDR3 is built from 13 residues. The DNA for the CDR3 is TGCGCCAGCAGCCGGGCACGCAATTCACCCCTCCACTTT. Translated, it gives CASSRARNSPLHF.

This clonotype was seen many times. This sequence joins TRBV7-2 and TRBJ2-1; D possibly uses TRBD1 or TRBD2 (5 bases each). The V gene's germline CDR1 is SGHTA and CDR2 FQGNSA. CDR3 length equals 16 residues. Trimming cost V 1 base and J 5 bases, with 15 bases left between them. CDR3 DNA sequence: TGTGCCAGCAGCTTAGAGGTGGTTCGGGGCCACAATGAGCAGTTCTTC. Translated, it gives CASSLEVVRGHNEQFF.

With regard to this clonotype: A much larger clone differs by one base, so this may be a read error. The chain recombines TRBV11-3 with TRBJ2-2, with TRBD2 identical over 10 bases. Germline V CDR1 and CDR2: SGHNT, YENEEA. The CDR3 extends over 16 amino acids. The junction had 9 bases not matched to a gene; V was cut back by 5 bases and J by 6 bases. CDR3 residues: CASSPRASGSAGELFF. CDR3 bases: TGTGCCAGCAGCCCGCGGGCTAGCGGGAGCGCCGGGGAGCTGTTTTTT.

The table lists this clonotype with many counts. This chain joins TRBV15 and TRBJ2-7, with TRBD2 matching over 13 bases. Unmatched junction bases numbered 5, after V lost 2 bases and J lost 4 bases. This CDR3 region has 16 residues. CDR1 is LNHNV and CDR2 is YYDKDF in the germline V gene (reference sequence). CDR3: CATSRSRTSGSYEQYF. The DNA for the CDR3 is TGTGCCACCAGCAGATCCCGGACTAGCGGGAGTTACGAGCAGTACTTC.

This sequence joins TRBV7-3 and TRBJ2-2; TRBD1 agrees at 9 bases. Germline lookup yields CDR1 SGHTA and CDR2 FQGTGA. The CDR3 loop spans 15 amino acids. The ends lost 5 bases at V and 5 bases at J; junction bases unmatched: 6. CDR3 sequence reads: CASSPWTGDTGELFF. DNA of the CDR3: TGTGCCAGCAGCCCTTGGACAGGGGATACCGGGGAGCTGTTTTTT.

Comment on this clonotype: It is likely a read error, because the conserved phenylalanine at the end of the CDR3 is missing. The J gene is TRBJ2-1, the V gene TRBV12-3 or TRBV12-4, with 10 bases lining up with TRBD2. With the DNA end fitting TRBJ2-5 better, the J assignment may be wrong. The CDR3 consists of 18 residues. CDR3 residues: CASSSEPFSGRRGETQYS. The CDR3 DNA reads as TGTGCCAGCAGTTCTGAGCCCTTTAGCGGGAGGCGGGGAGAGACCCAGTACTCC.

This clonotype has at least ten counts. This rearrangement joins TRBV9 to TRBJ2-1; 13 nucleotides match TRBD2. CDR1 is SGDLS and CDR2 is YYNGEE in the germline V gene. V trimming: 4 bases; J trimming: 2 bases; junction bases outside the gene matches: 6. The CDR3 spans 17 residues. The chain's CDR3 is CASSPRLAGGTYNEQFF. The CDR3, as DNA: TGTGCCAGCAGCCCCCGACTAGCGGGAGGAACCTACAATGAGCAGTTCTTC.

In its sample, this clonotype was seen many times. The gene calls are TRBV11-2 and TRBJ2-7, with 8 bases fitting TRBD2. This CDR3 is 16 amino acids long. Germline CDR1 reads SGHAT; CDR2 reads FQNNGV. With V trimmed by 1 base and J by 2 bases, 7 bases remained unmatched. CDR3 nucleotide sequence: TGTGCCAGCAGCTTAGGCCCGGGAGCGGGGGCCTACGAGCAGTACTTC. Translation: CASSLGPGAGAYEQYF.

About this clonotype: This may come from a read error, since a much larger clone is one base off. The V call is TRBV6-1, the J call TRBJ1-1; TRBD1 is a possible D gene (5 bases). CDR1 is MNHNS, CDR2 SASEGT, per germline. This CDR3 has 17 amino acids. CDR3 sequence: CASTVWAGTGMNAEAFF. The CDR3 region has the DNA TGTGCCAGCACCGTTTGGGCCGGGACGGGGATGAACGCTGAAGCTTTCTTT.

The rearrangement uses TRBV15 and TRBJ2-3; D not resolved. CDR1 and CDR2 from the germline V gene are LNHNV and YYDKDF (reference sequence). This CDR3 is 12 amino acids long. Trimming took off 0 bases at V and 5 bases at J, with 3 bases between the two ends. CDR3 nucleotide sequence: TGTGCCACCAGCAGAGATTTAGATACGCAGTATTTT. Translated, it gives CATSRDLDTQYF. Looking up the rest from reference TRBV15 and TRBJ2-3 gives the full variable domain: DAMVIQNPRYQVTQFGKPVTLSCSQTLNHNVMYWYQQKSSQAPKLLFHYYDKDFNNEADTPDNFQSRRPNTSFCFLDIRSPGLGDTAMYLCATSRDLDTQYFGPGTRLTVL.

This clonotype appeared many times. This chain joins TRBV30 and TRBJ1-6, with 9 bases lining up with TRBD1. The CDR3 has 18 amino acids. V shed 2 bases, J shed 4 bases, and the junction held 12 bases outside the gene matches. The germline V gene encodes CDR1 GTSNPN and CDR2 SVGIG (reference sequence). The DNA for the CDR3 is TGTGCCTGGAGTCGAAGGGGACAGGGTCTTTCTTATAATTCACCCCTCCACTTT. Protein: CAWSRRGQGLSYNSPLHF.

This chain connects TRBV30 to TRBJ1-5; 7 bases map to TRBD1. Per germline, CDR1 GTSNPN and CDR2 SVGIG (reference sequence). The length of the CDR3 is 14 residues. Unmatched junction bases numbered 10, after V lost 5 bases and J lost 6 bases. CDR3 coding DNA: TGTGCCTGGCAATCGCAGGGGGAAGGTCAGCCCCAGCATTTT. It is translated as CAWQSQGEGQPQHF.

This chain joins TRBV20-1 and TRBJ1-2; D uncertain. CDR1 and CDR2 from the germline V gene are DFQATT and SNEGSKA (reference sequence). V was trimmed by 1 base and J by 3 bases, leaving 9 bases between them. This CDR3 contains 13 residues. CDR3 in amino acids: CSARADAYYGYTF. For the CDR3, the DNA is TGCAGTGCTAGAGCCGATGCTTACTATGGCTACACCTTC.

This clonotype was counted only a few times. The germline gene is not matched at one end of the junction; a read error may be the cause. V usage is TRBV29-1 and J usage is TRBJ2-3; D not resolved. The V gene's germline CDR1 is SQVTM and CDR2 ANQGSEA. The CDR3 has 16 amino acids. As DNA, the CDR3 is TGCAGCGTCGAAGATTCTAGGCGACTGAGCACAGATACGCGGTATTTT. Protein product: CSVEDSRRLSTDTRYF.

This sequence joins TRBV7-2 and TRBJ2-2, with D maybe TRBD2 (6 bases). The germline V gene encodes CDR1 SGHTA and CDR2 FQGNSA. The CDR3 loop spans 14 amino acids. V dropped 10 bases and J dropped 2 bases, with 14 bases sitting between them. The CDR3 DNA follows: TGTGCCACCCGATGGGGGGTAAACACCGGGGAGCTGTTTTTT. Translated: CATRWGVNTGELFF.

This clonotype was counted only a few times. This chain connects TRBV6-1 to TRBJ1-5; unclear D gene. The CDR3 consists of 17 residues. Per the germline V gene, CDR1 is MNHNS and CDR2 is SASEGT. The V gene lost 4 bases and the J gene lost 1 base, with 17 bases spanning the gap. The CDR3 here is CASSVPRGGISNQPQHF. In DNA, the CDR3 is TGTGCCAGCAGTGTACCCCGTGGAGGGATAAGCAATCAGCCCCAGCATTTT.